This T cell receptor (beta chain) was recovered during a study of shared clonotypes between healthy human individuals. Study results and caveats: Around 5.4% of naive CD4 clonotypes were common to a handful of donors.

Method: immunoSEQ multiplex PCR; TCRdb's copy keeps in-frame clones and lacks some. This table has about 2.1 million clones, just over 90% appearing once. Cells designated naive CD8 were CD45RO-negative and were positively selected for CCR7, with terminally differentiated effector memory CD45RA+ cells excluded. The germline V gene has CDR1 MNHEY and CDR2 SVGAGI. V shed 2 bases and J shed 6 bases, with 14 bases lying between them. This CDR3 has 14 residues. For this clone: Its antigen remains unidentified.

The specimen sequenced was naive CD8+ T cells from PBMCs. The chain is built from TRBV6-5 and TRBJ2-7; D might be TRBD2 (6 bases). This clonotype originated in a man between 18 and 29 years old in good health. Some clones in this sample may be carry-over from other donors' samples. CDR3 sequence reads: CASSYLRAAGEQYF. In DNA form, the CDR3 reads TGTGCCAGCAGTTACCTCAGGGCAGCGGGCGAGCAGTACTTC.